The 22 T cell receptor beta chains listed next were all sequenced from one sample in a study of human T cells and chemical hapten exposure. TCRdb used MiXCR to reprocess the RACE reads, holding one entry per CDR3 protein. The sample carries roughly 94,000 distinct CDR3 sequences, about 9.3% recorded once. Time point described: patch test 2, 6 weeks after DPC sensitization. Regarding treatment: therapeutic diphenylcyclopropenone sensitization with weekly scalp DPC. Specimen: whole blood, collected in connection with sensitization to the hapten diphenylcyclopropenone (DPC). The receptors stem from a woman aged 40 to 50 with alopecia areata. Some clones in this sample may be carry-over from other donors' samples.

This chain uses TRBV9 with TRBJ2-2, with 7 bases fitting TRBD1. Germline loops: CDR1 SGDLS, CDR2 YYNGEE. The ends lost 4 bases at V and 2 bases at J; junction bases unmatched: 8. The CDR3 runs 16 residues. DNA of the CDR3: TGTGCCAGCAGCACCCGGGACAGACCAAACACCGGGGAGCTGTTTTTT. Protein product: CASSTRDRPNTGELFF.

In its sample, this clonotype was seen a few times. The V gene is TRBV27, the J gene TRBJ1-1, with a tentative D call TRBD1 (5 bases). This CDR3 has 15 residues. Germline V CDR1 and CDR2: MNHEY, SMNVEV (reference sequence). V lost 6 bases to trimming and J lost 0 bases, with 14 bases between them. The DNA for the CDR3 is TGTGCCAGCAGCCATGGGGGTGGCATGAACACTGAAGCTTTCTTT. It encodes CASSHGGGMNTEAFF.

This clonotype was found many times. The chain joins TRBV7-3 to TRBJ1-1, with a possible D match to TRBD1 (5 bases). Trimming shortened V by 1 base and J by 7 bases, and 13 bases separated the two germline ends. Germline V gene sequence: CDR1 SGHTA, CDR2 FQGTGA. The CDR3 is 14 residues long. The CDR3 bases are TGTGCCAGCAGCTTAAGGGGCCCCGACAGTGAAGCTTTCTTT. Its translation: CASSLRGPDSEAFF.

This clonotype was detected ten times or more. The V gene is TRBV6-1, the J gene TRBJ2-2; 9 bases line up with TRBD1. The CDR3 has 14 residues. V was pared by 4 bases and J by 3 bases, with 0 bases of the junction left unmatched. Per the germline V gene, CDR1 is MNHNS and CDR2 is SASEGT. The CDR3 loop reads CASSGQGDTGELFF. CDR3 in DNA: TGTGCCAGCAGTGGACAGGGGGACACCGGGGAGCTGTTTTTT.

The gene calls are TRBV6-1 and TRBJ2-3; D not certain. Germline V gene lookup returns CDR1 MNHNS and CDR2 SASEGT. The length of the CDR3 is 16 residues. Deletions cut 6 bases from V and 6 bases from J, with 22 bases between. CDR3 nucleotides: TGTGCCAGCAGGCCCTTTTATGGCAGCTCGGAGGATACGCAGTATTTT. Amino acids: CASRPFYGSSEDTQYF.

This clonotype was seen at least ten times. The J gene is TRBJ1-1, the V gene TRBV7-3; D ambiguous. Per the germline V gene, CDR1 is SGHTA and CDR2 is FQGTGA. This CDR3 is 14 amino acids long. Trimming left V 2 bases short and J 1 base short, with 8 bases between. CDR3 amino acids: CASSLFPENTEAFF. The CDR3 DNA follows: TGTGCCAGCAGCTTATTCCCAGAGAACACTGAAGCTTTCTTT.

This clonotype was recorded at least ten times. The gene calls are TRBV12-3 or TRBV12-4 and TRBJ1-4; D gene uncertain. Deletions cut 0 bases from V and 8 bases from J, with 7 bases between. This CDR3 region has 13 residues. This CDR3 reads CASSLASGEKLFF. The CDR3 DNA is TGTGCCAGCAGTTTAGCCTCCGGGGAAAAACTGTTTTTT.

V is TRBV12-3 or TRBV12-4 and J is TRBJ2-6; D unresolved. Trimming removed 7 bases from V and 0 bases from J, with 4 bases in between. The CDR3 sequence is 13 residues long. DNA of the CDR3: TGTGCCAGCAAGGACTCTGGGGCCAACGTCCTGACTTTC. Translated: CASKDSGANVLTF.

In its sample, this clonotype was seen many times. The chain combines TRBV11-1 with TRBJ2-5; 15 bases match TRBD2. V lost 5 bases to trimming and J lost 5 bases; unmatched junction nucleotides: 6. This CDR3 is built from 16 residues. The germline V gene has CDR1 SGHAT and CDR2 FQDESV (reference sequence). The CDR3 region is CASSRGTSGRKETQYF. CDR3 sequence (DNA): TGTGCCAGCAGCCGCGGGACTAGCGGGAGGAAGGAGACCCAGTACTTC.

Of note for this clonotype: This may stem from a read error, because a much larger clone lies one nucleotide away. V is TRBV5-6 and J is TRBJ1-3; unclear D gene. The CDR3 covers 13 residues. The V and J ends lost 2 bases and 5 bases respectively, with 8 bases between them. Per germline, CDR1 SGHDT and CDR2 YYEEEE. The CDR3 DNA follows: TGTGCCAGCAGCTTAAATGCTAGAAACACCATATATTTT. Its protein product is CASSLNARNTIYF.

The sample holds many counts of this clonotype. This CDR3 reads CASSLVAGRGNEQFF. CDR3 bases: TGTGCCAGCAGCTTAGTGGCGGGTCGGGGCAATGAGCAGTTCTTC. The chain uses TRBV11-2 and TRBJ2-1, with a weak D call TRBD2 (5 bases). V was cut by 1 base and J by 6 bases, with 13 bases left in between. CDR1 SGHAT and CDR2 FQNNGV come from the germline V gene. The CDR3 has 15 residues.

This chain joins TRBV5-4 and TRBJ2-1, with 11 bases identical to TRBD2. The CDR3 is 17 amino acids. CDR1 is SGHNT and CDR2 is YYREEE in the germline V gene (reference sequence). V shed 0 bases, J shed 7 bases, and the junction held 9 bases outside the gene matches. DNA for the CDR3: TGTGCCAGCAGCTTGGCCAGTTCGTCTAGCGGGGGGAATGAGCAGTTCTTC. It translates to CASSLASSSSGGNEQFF. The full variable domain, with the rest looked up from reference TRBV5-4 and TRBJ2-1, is ETGVTQSPTHLIKTRGQQVTLRCSSQSGHNTVSWYQQALGQGPQFIFQYYREEENGRGNFPPRFSGLQFPNYSSELNVNALELDDSALYLCASSLASSSSGGNEQFFGPGTRLTVL.

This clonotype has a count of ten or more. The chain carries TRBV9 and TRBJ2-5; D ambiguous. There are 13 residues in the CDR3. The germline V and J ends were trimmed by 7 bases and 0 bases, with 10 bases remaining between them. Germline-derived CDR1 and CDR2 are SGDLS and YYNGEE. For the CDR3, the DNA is TGTGCCAGCGGTGGAAGAAACCAAGAGACCCAGTACTTC. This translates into CASGGRNQETQYF.

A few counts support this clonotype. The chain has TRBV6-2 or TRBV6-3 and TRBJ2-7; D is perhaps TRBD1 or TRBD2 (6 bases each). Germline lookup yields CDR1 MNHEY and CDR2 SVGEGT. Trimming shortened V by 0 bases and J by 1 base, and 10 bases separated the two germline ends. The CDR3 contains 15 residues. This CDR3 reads CASSYSGGQSYEQYF. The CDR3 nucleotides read TGTGCCAGCAGTTACTCGGGGGGCCAGTCCTACGAGCAGTACTTC.

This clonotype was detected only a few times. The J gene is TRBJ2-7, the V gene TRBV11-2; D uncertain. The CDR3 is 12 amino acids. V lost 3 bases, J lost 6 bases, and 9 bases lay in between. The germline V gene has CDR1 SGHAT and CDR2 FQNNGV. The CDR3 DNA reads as TGTGCCAGCAGCTTCTCCCCGGGCGAGCAGTACTTC. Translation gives CASSFSPGEQYF.

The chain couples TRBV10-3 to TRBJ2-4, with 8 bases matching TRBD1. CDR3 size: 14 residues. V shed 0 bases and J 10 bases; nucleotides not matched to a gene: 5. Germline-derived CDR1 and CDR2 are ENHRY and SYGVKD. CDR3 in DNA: TGTGCCATCAGTGAGTCCGGCGGACAGGGAATTCAGTACTTC. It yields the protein CAISESGGQGIQYF.

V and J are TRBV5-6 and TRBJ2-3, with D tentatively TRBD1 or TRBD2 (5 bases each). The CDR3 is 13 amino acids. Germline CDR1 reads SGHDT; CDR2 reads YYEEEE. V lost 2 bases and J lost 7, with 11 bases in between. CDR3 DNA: TGTGCCAGCAGCTTTGGGGGTACGAATACGCAGTATTTT. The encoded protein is CASSFGGTNTQYF.

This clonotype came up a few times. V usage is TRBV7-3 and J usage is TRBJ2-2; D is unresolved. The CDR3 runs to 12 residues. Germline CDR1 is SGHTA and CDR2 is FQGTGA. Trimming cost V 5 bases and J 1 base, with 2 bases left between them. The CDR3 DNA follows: TGTGCCAGCAGCAAGAACACCGGGGAGCTGTTTTTT. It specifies CASSKNTGELFF.

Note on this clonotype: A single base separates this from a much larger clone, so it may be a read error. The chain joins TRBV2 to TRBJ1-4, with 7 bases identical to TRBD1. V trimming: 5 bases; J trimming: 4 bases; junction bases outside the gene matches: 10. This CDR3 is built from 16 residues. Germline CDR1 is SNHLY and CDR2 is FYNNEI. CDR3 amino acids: CASSPRQGAVNEKLFF. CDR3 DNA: TGTGCCAGCAGTCCACGACAGGGAGCCGTTAATGAAAAACTGTTTTTT.

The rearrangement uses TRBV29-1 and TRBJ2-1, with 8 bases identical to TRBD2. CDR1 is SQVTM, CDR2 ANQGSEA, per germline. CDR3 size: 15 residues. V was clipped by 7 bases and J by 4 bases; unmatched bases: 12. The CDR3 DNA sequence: TGCAGCGCGACCGCCGCTAGCGGGCAATACAATGAGCAGTTCTTC. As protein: CSATAASGQYNEQFF.

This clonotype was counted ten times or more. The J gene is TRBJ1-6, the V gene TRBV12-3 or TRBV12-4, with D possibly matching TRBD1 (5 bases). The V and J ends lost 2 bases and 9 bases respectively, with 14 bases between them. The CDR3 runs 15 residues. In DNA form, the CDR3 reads TGTGCCAGCAGTTTAAGACAGCCTATAGGTTCACCCCTCCACTTT. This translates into CASSLRQPIGSPLHF.

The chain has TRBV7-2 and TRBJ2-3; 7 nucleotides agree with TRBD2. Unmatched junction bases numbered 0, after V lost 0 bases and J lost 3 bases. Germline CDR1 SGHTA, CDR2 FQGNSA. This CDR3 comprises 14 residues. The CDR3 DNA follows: TGTGCCAGCAGCTTAGCCGGGAGGACAGATACGCAGTATTTT. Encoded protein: CASSLAGRTDTQYF.